These 27 T cell receptor beta chains share one sample of origin, sequenced in a study of T cell responses to AZD1222 COVID-19 vaccine. The assay was immunoSEQ multiplex PCR, and TCRdb's table has in-frame clones only and misses some. The sample includes roughly 150,000 clones, about nine tenths of them seen just once. The specimen was peripheral blood, collected on day 0 of AZD1222 vaccination. The origin of the receptors is an adult in good health.

This chain links TRBV6-5 with TRBJ2-3, with D perhaps matching TRBD1 or TRBD2 (5 bases each). The germline V and J ends were trimmed by 8 bases and 5 bases, with 14 bases remaining between them. This CDR3 is 13 amino acids long. CDR1 is MNHEY, CDR2 SVGAGI, per germline. The CDR3 region is CASVRGAQDTQYF. CDR3 DNA sequence: TGTGCCAGCGTGAGAGGGGCGCAAGATACGCAGTATTTT.

The V call is TRBV4-1, the J call TRBJ1-1; weak D call: TRBD1 (5 bases). This CDR3 spans 16 amino acids. The germline V and J ends were trimmed by 0 bases and 3 bases, with 14 bases remaining between them. The germline gives CDR1 MGHRA, CDR2 YSYEKL. The chain's CDR3 is CASSQDGRDGDTEAFF. The CDR3 coding sequence is TGCGCCAGCAGCCAAGATGGGAGGGACGGTGACACTGAAGCTTTCTTT.

This chain uses TRBV7-2 with TRBJ2-7, with 14 bases matching TRBD2. V shed 4 bases, J shed 5 bases, and the junction held 4 bases outside the gene matches. Germline CDR1 is SGHTA and CDR2 is FQGNSA. This CDR3 region has 15 residues. Here the CDR3 reads CASSSMGLAGDEQYF. In DNA, the CDR3 is TGTGCCAGCAGCTCCATGGGACTAGCGGGAGACGAGCAGTACTTC.

This rearrangement joins TRBV19 to TRBJ1-2; D remains ambiguous. The CDR3 spans 16 residues. In germline, CDR1 is LNHDA, CDR2 SQIVND (reference sequence). V was cut by 3 bases and J by 0 bases, with 14 bases left in between. The CDR3: CASSISGIGANYGYTF. CDR3 in DNA: TGTGCCAGTAGTATTTCCGGAATCGGGGCTAACTATGGCTACACCTTC.

The chain links TRBV6-2 or TRBV6-3 to TRBJ1-4, with 10 bases aligning to TRBD1. Germline CDR1 MNHEY, CDR2 SVGEGT. This CDR3 has 15 residues. V lost 5 bases to trimming and J lost 8 bases; unmatched junction nucleotides: 8. Here the CDR3 reads CASSHRDRGGEKLFF. CDR3 DNA: TGTGCCAGCAGTCACCGGGACAGGGGAGGCGAAAAACTGTTTTTT.

This clone occurred once. The CDR3 region has the DNA TGTGCCAGCAGTGATTTGTCAGTCAATCAGCCCCAGCATTTT. Residues: CASSDLSVNQPQHF. This sequence joins TRBV2 and TRBJ1-5; no clear D. The V and J ends lost 3 bases and 3 bases respectively, with 9 bases between them. The V gene's germline CDR1 is SNHLY and CDR2 FYNNEI. This CDR3 spans 14 amino acids.

The J gene is TRBJ2-4, the V gene TRBV30, with D possibly TRBD2 on 6 matching bases. The germline gives CDR1 GTSNPN, CDR2 SVGIG (reference sequence). Trimming removed 0 bases at V and 0 bases at J, with 9 bases between. This CDR3 is built from 15 residues. CDR3 residues: CAWSVKGLAKNIQYF. In DNA, the CDR3 is TGTGCCTGGAGTGTAAAGGGACTAGCCAAAAACATTCAGTACTTC.

V and J are TRBV25-1 and TRBJ1-3; D uncertain. With 3 bases removed from V and 11 bases from J, the gap between germline ends came to 8 bases. This CDR3 contains 11 residues. The germline gives CDR1 MGHDK, CDR2 SYGVNS. CDR3 nucleotide sequence: TGTGCCAGCAGTGACTACCTAGCCATATATTTT. Encoded protein: CASSDYLAIYF.

This rearrangement joins TRBV4-1 to TRBJ2-7, with D hard to call. From germline, CDR1 is MGHRA and CDR2 YSYEKL. The CDR3 is 12 residues long. Trimming removed 0 bases at V and 4 bases at J, with 4 bases between. The CDR3, as DNA: TGCGCCAGCAGCCAAGAGCGTTACGAGCAGTACTTC. Residues: CASSQERYEQYF.

The chain has TRBV5-1 and TRBJ2-3; 9 nucleotides line up with TRBD2. Looked up from germline, CDR1 is SGHRS and CDR2 is YFSETQ. The CDR3 extends over 16 amino acids. V lost 0 bases, J lost 0 bases, and 2 bases stayed unmatched. CDR3: CASSLGLAVSTDTQYF. CDR3 nucleotide sequence: TGCGCCAGCAGCTTGGGACTAGCGGTTAGCACAGATACGCAGTATTTT.

This clone was observed a handful of times. J is TRBJ2-5 and V is TRBV5-4; D may be TRBD1 (7 bases). The length of the CDR3 is 16 residues. V was pared by 0 bases and J by 2 bases, with 14 bases between. Germline CDR1 reads SGHNT; CDR2 reads YYREEE (reference sequence). CDR3 nucleotides: TGTGCCAGCAGCTTGGTAGGAGGGACAGAGCAAGAGACCCAGTACTTC. It yields the protein CASSLVGGTEQETQYF.

The chain carries TRBV7-2 and TRBJ2-7; 8 bases are shared with TRBD2. The V gene end was trimmed by 5 bases and the J gene end by 4 bases; junction bases not matched to a gene: 10. CDR3 length: 15 amino acids. CDR1 and CDR2 from the germline V gene are SGHTA and FQGNSA. The DNA of the CDR3 is TGTGCCAGCAGCCCAGAAGCGGGAGATACGTACGAGCAGTACTTC. This gives the protein CASSPEAGDTYEQYF.

The V and J genes are TRBV19 and TRBJ1-1; 10 positions match TRBD1. This CDR3 contains 16 residues. Germline V gene lookup returns CDR1 LNHDA and CDR2 SQIVND (reference sequence). With 7 bases clipped from V and 1 base from J, the junction kept 9 bases outside the gene matches. The CDR3 is CASMPWDRGTNTEAFF. The CDR3 nucleotides read TGTGCCAGTATGCCCTGGGACAGGGGCACGAACACTGAAGCTTTCTTT. The full variable domain, completed using reference TRBV19 and TRBJ1-1, is DGGITQSPKYLFRKEGQNVTLSCEQNLNHDAMYWYRQDPGQGLRLIYYSQIVNDFQKGDIAEGYSVSREKKESFPLTVTSAQKNPTAFYLCASMPWDRGTNTEAFFGQGTRLTVV.

The chain joins TRBV30 to TRBJ2-1, with D possibly being TRBD1 (6 bases). V was shortened by 7 bases and J by 6 bases, with 13 bases between the two germline ends. The CDR3 sequence is 12 residues long. Germline CDR1 reads GTSNPN; CDR2 reads SVGIG (reference sequence). The CDR3 sequence is CASTGTGNEQFF. The CDR3 bases are TGTGCCTCTACAGGGACCGGCAATGAGCAGTTCTTC. Variable domain in full (rest from reference TRBV30 and TRBJ2-1): SQTIHQWPATLVQPVGSPLSLECTVEGTSNPNLYWYRQAAGRGLQLLFYSVGIGQISSEVPQNLSASRPQDRQFILSSKKLLLSDSGFYLCASTGTGNEQFFGPGTRLTVL.

The chain links TRBV10-3 to TRBJ1-5; D is undetermined. This CDR3 spans 14 amino acids. The V and J ends lost 6 bases and 0 bases respectively, with 9 bases between them. The germline V gene has CDR1 ENHRY and CDR2 SYGVKD. Written as DNA, the CDR3 is TGTGCCATCAGCCAACTAGATAGCAATCAGCCCCAGCATTTT. Its protein product is CAISQLDSNQPQHF.

The J gene is TRBJ1-6, the V gene TRBV18, with a tentative D call TRBD1 (5 bases). CDR1 KGHSH and CDR2 LQKENI come from the germline V gene. The V and J ends lost 2 bases and 7 bases respectively, with 15 bases between them. The CDR3 consists of 16 residues. The CDR3 DNA reads TGTGCCAGCTCACCATACCCCCGCGGGGGGAATTCACCCCTCCACTTT. Translation: CASSPYPRGGNSPLHF. Full variable domain (missing parts from reference TRBV18 and TRBJ1-6): NAGVMQNPRHLVRRRGQEARLRCSPMKGHSHVYWYRQLPEEGLKFMVYLQKENIIDESGMPKERFSAEFPKEGPSILRIQQVVRGDSAAYFCASSPYPRGGNSPLHFGNGTRLTVT.

The chain joins TRBV7-9 to TRBJ1-4; 9 bases align to TRBD1. This CDR3 is built from 17 residues. The germline CDR1 and CDR2 sequences are SEHNR and FQNEAQ (reference sequence). The V gene end was trimmed by 5 bases and the J gene end by 9 bases; junction bases not matched to a gene: 16. The CDR3 region has the DNA TGTGCCAGCAGCCCACAAGTCACAGGGGGCGGTAGGAAAAAACTGTTTTTT. Translation: CASSPQVTGGGRKKLFF.

This chain connects TRBV27 to TRBJ2-7; perhaps TRBD1 as D (8 bases). The V gene's germline CDR1 is MNHEY and CDR2 SMNVEV (reference sequence). The CDR3 has 16 amino acids. V lost 4 bases to trimming and J lost 0 bases, with 16 bases between them. CDR3 in DNA: TGTGCCAGCAGTTATACAGGGGGGGAAAGCTCCTACGAGCAGTACTTC. The encoded protein is CASSYTGGESSYEQYF.

V and J are TRBV25-1 and TRBJ2-7, with 9 bases lining up with TRBD1. Unmatched junction bases numbered 10, after V lost 2 bases and J lost 2 bases. This CDR3 spans 17 amino acids. Germline V gene sequence: CDR1 MGHDK, CDR2 SYGVNS. The CDR3 protein is CASSEDGQGFLTYEQYF. The CDR3 DNA is TGTGCCAGCAGTGAAGATGGACAGGGGTTTTTAACCTACGAGCAGTACTTC.

The chain links TRBV5-1 to TRBJ2-1; D not resolved. The CDR3 is 14 residues long. Germline V CDR1 and CDR2: SGHRS, YFSETQ. V lost 7 bases, J lost 0 bases, and 11 bases lay in between. The CDR3 nucleotides are TGCGCCAGCCGGTTCTGGAGCTCCTACAATGAGCAGTTCTTC. As protein: CASRFWSSYNEQFF.

V and J are TRBV27 and TRBJ2-7; D may match TRBD1 or TRBD2 (5 bases each). From germline, CDR1 is MNHEY and CDR2 SMNVEV (reference sequence). The CDR3 runs to 14 residues. Trimming pared 3 bases from V and 0 bases from J, leaving 9 bases between. The CDR3 DNA is TGTGCCAGCAGTTTGGGGACCCTCTCCTACGAGCAGTACTTC. Protein sequence: CASSLGTLSYEQYF.

The rearrangement links TRBV14 to TRBJ2-5; TRBD1 might be the D (6 bases). Germline values: CDR1 SGHDN, CDR2 FVKESK. Trimming stripped 4 bases from V and 0 bases from J, with 9 bases between. This CDR3 is 14 amino acids long. CDR3 nucleotide sequence: TGTGCCAGCAGCCCAACAGGGAACCAAGAGACCCAGTACTTC. Translated, it gives CASSPTGNQETQYF.

V usage is TRBV11-3 and J usage is TRBJ2-7, with D uncertain. Germline CDR1 SGHNT, CDR2 YENEEA. The length of the CDR3 is 12 residues. V shed 0 bases and J shed 7 bases, with 7 bases lying between them. The CDR3 nucleotides read TGTGCCAGCAGCTTAGATCTCGGAGAGCAGTACTTC. It is translated as CASSLDLGEQYF.

The V call is TRBV7-8, the J call TRBJ2-7; 7 bases align to TRBD2. V lost 3 bases to trimming and J lost 3 bases; unmatched junction nucleotides: 14. This CDR3 is 17 amino acids long. Looked up from germline, CDR1 is SGHVS and CDR2 is FQNEAQ. CDR3 coding DNA: TGTGCCAGCAGCTTGAGATCTGTGGGGGGGAACCGCTACGAGCAGTACTTC. This translates into CASSLRSVGGNRYEQYF.

This clone came up a few times. The V and J genes are TRBV6-1 and TRBJ1-2, with unresolved D. The CDR3 runs to 13 residues. Trimming shortened V by 1 base and J by 4 bases, and 7 bases separated the two germline ends. Germline-derived CDR1 and CDR2 are MNHNS and SASEGT. The CDR3 DNA reads TGTGCCAGCAGTGAAGGCAGTATCTATGGCTACACCTTC. It is translated as CASSEGSIYGYTF.

The chain is built from TRBV6-2 or TRBV6-3 and TRBJ1-6; D is possibly TRBD1 (5 bases). Between the trimmed V and J ends, which lost 6 bases and 5 bases, there was a span of 17 bases. The CDR3 spans 16 residues. In germline, CDR1 is MNHEY, CDR2 SVGEGT. CDR3 in amino acids: CASSPAGGINNSPLHF. The DNA of the CDR3 is TGTGCCAGCAGCCCTGCCGGGGGGATTAATAATTCACCCCTCCACTTT.

The chain couples TRBV20-1 to TRBJ2-7; no definite D call. The CDR3 totals 13 residues. Trimming left V 3 bases short and J 2 bases short, with 11 bases between. Germline-derived CDR1 and CDR2 are DFQATT and SNEGSKA (reference sequence). The CDR3 is CSASPGGPYEQYF. The CDR3 bases are TGCAGTGCTAGTCCGGGCGGACCCTACGAGCAGTACTTC.